These 14 T cell receptor beta chains came from one sample sequenced in a study of human T cells and chemical hapten exposure. Specified time point: patch test 2, 6 weeks after DPC sensitization. Regarding treatment: therapeutic diphenylcyclopropenone sensitization with weekly scalp DPC. TCRdb processed the RACE reads anew with MiXCR; each CDR3 protein has one entry. The repertoire includes a few hundred thousand distinct CDR3 sequences, nearly 6.5% of them detected once, and more than 5.5% sits in the top ten. The material was whole blood, obtained in connection with sensitization to the hapten diphenylcyclopropenone (DPC). The source of these receptors is a woman aged 18-29 years with alopecia areata. Some clones in this sample may be carry-over from other donors' samples.

The sample holds many counts of this clonotype. The chain employs TRBV5-1 and TRBJ1-5; 7 nucleotides line up with TRBD1. Germline V CDR1 and CDR2: SGHRS, YFSETQ. The CDR3 is 15 amino acids. Germline trimming cut 0 bases from V and 0 bases from J; bases unmatched to any gene: 0. CDR3 sequence reads: CASSLGDSSNQPQHF. Written as DNA, the CDR3 is TGCGCCAGCAGCTTGGGGGACAGTAGCAATCAGCCCCAGCATTTT.

As for this clonotype: In this CDR3 the conserved last residue, phenylalanine or tryptophan, is missing, so a read error is likely. J is TRBJ1-4 and V is TRBV4-2, with 9 nucleotides matching TRBD1. There are 16 residues in the CDR3. CDR1 and CDR2 from the germline V gene are LGHNA and YNFKEQ. The CDR3 sequence is CASSQDDRDRDENLFL. CDR3 DNA: TGTGCCAGCAGCCAAGATGACCGGGACAGGGACGAAAATCTGTTTCTT.

This clonotype has ten or more counts. This chain connects TRBV28 to TRBJ1-5, with no clear D. This CDR3 is built from 15 residues. CDR1 and CDR2 (germline): MDHEN, SYDVKM. V lost 4 bases, J lost 1 base, and 11 bases lay in between. CDR3 amino acids: CASSSPPVSNQPQHF. The CDR3 nucleotides read TGTGCCAGCAGTTCCCCGCCAGTGAGCAATCAGCCCCAGCATTTT.

There are many counts of this clonotype. The chain has TRBV21-1 and TRBJ1-5. TRBV21-1 is assigned pseudogene status. The CDR3 sequence is 15 residues long. The CDR3 DNA sequence: TGTGCCAGCAGCAGAGAACTGAATAGCAATCAGCCCCAGCATTTT. This gives the protein CASSRELNSNQPQHF.

V usage is TRBV13 and J usage is TRBJ1-1; 7 positions match TRBD1. V lost 5 bases, J lost 8 bases, and 5 bases stayed unmatched. Per germline, CDR1 PRHDT and CDR2 FYEKMQ (reference sequence). The CDR3 runs to 12 residues. CDR3 coding DNA: TGTGCCAGCAGCCCCGACAGGGCAGAAGCTTTCTTT. This translates into CASSPDRAEAFF.

V usage is TRBV7-8 and J usage is TRBJ2-5; 8 bases are a match to TRBD2. The CDR3 runs 16 residues. The J segment lost 1 base and the V segment lost 5 bases, leaving 9 bases of the junction unmatched. The germline V gene encodes CDR1 SGHVS and CDR2 FQNEAQ. The CDR3 DNA follows: TGTGCCAGCAGCCCTGACTTGCGGGGGGCCCAAGAGACCCAGTACTTC. Translating it yields CASSPDLRGAQETQYF.

This clonotype showed up just a few times. The chain joins TRBV6-1 to TRBJ2-1; no clear D gene. CDR1 MNHNS and CDR2 SASEGT come from the germline V gene. The CDR3 runs 12 residues. The germline V and J ends were trimmed by 6 bases and 7 bases, with 10 bases remaining between them. The CDR3 reads CASRPGRNEQFF. The CDR3 DNA follows: TGTGCCAGCAGACCCGGTCGGAATGAGCAGTTCTTC.

This clonotype turned up a few times. This chain links TRBV28 with TRBJ2-7, with D unresolved. Germline V CDR1 and CDR2: MDHEN, SYDVKM. CDR3 size: 11 residues. V was pared by 2 bases and J by 6 bases, with 5 bases between. CDR3 region: CASSLKSEQYF. The CDR3 coding sequence is TGTGCCAGCAGTTTAAAGAGCGAGCAGTACTTC.

This clonotype has just a few counts. This rearrangement joins TRBV12-3 or TRBV12-4 to TRBJ2-1; D may be TRBD1 or TRBD2 (5 bases each). CDR3 length: 15 amino acids. The V and J ends lost 7 bases and 8 bases respectively, with 21 bases between them. CDR3 in DNA: TGTGCCAGCAAACCAGCCGGGACCCCCGGCTATGAGCAGTTCTTC. It translates to CASKPAGTPGYEQFF.

Here the CDR3 DNA reads TGTGCCAGCAGTTATAGGGGACCAGATACGCAGTATTTT. Its translation is CASSYRGPDTQYF. This sequence joins TRBV6-6 and TRBJ2-3, with D perhaps matching TRBD1 or TRBD2 (5 bases each). The CDR3 loop spans 13 amino acids. Germline CDR1 is MNHNY and CDR2 is SVGAGI (reference sequence). Trimming left V 3 bases short and J 4 bases short, with 8 bases between.

This clonotype was counted between two and nine times. The V gene is TRBV20-1, the J gene TRBJ2-7, with 9 bases lining up with TRBD1. CDR1 DFQATT and CDR2 SNEGSKA come from the germline V gene (reference sequence). V shed 6 bases, J shed 5 bases, and the junction held 8 bases outside the gene matches. This CDR3 comprises 13 residues. Here the CDR3 DNA reads TGCAGTGCAAAGACAGGGGGTGGGCACGAGCAGTACTTC. Translating it yields CSAKTGGGHEQYF.

This clonotype has more than one count but fewer than ten. This chain uses TRBV12-3 or TRBV12-4 with TRBJ2-1; D is unclear. The CDR3 is 12 residues long. Between the trimmed V and J ends, which lost 4 bases and 5 bases, there was a span of 6 bases. The chain's CDR3 is CASSSRDNEQFF. CDR3 nucleotide sequence: TGTGCCAGCAGTTCTCGGGACAATGAGCAGTTCTTC.

This clonotype was seen many times. The chain has TRBV28 and TRBJ1-5; 7 bases match TRBD1. This CDR3 is 14 amino acids long. Germline lookup yields CDR1 MDHEN and CDR2 SYDVKM. V gave up 6 bases and J gave up 5 bases; unmatched junction bases: 7. CDR3 protein: CASRTGTSHQPQHF. CDR3 nucleotides: TGTGCCAGCAGGACAGGGACGAGTCATCAGCCCCAGCATTTT.

This clonotype was recorded at least ten times. Written as DNA, the CDR3 is TGCAGTGCTAAATCCCTGGGAAACACTGAAGCTTTCTTT. Its translation: CSAKSLGNTEAFF. V is TRBV20-1 and J is TRBJ1-1; D gene unclear. Germline V lookup: CDR1 DFQATT, CDR2 SNEGSKA (reference sequence). CDR3 length: 13 amino acids. V gave up 4 bases and J gave up 2 bases, with 11 bases separating them.